These 12 T cell receptor beta chains share one sample of origin, sequenced in a study of blood T cell repertoires in COVID-19. The repertoire was sequenced with immunoSEQ multiplex PCR; TCRdb's copy has only in-frame clones and lacks some. The sample carries 250,000 to 350,000 clones, less than 90% recorded once. The sequenced sample consisted of peripheral blood. These receptors were collected from a woman aged 70-85 years with COVID-19, enrolled during active disease.

This chain connects TRBV25-1 to TRBJ1-4; TRBD1 matches 9 bases. The J segment lost 6 bases and the V segment lost 3 bases, leaving 5 bases of the junction unmatched. From germline, CDR1 is MGHDK and CDR2 SYGVNS. The CDR3 has 15 residues. The CDR3: CASSDSRTGDEKLFF. The CDR3 DNA reads TGTGCCAGCAGTGATTCTCGGACAGGGGATGAAAAACTGTTTTTT.

The gene calls are TRBV29-1 and TRBJ1-1; D unclear. The CDR3 extends over 13 amino acids. Germline values: CDR1 SQVTM, CDR2 ANQGSEA. V was clipped by 6 bases and J by 4 bases, with 15 bases between them. For the CDR3, the DNA is TGCAGCGTCGCAAGTAACCTAGTCACTGAAGCTTTCTTT. Its protein product is CSVASNLVTEAFF.

The chain has TRBV6-5 and TRBJ1-2; maybe TRBD1 (5 bases). V lost 2 bases to trimming and J lost 0 bases, with 7 bases between them. The CDR3 totals 14 residues. CDR1 MNHEY and CDR2 SVGAGI come from the germline V gene. CDR3 region: CASSYKDTNYGYTF. The CDR3 coding sequence is TGTGCCAGCAGTTACAAGGACACTAACTATGGCTACACCTTC.

The V call is TRBV6-1, the J call TRBJ1-1, with a weak D call TRBD1 (5 bases). Germline V gene data show CDR1 as MNHNS and CDR2 as SASEGT. The CDR3 is 17 amino acids. The V gene lost 3 bases and the J gene lost 3 bases, with 20 bases spanning the gap. The chain's CDR3 is CASSETFAGGYDTEAFF. The CDR3, as DNA: TGTGCCAGCAGTGAGACGTTCGCGGGGGGTTATGACACTGAAGCTTTCTTT.

The chain recombines TRBV5-1 with TRBJ2-7; 9 bases map to TRBD2. With 1 base clipped from V and 2 bases from J, the junction kept 4 bases outside the gene matches. Per germline, CDR1 SGHRS and CDR2 YFSETQ. The CDR3 is 15 amino acids. The CDR3 DNA sequence: TGCGCCAGCAGCTTGAGTAGCGGGGGCCCCTACGAGCAGTACTTC. Translation gives CASSLSSGGPYEQYF.

CDR3 sequence: CASSQDITGEPYSNQPQHF. The CDR3 DNA reads TGTGCCAGCAGCCAAGATATCACAGGGGAGCCTTATAGCAATCAGCCCCAGCATTTT. This chain joins TRBV4-2 and TRBJ1-5, with 7 bases identical to TRBD1. The CDR3 totals 19 residues. Unmatched junction bases numbered 11, after V lost 0 bases and J lost 0 bases. CDR1 and CDR2 (germline): LGHNA, YNFKEQ.

The chain is built from TRBV5-6 and TRBJ1-5; 9 nucleotides agree with TRBD1. The CDR3 consists of 16 residues. Germline V gene sequence: CDR1 SGHDT, CDR2 YYEEEE. The trim removed 0 bases at V and 8 bases at J, leaving 9 bases unmatched. In DNA form, the CDR3 reads TGTGCCAGCAGCTTGGACAGGGGGCGCGACAGGGAGCCCCAGCATTTT. Translated: CASSLDRGRDREPQHF. Based on the CDR3 plus reference TRBV5-6 and TRBJ1-5, the full variable domain is DAGVTQSPTHLIKTRGQQVTLRCSPKSGHDTVSWYQQALGQGPQFIFQYYEEEERQRGNFPDRFSGHQFPNYSSELNVNALLLGDSALYLCASSLDRGRDREPQHFGDGTRLSIL.

This rearrangement joins TRBV19 to TRBJ2-5, with 7 positions matching TRBD1. The V and J ends lost 5 bases and 7 bases, in that order; junction bases with no gene match: 10. This CDR3 is built from 14 residues. Germline CDR1 and CDR2: LNHDA and SQIVND (reference sequence). Here the CDR3 reads CASSPGQTRGTQYF. DNA for the CDR3: TGTGCCAGTAGTCCGGGACAGACAAGAGGGACCCAGTACTTC. Variable domain in full (rest from reference TRBV19 and TRBJ2-5): DGGITQSPKYLFRKEGQNVTLSCEQNLNHDAMYWYRQDPGQGLRLIYYSQIVNDFQKGDIAEGYSVSREKKESFPLTVTSAQKNPTAFYLCASSPGQTRGTQYFGPGTRLLVL.

The CDR3 sequence is CASTIADPQGARYTEAFF. CDR3 nucleotide sequence: TGTGCCAGCACCATAGCCGACCCACAGGGGGCGCGGTATACTGAAGCTTTCTTT. This rearrangement joins TRBV7-6 to TRBJ1-1; 9 nucleotides line up with TRBD1. The CDR3 consists of 18 residues. Germline V gene sequence: CDR1 SGHVS, CDR2 FNYEAQ. The V and J ends lost 7 bases and 5 bases, in that order; junction bases with no gene match: 20.

The CDR3 DNA follows: TGCGCCAGCAGCTGGCGGTCGGGGAGCGCAGATACGCAGTATTTT. Residues: CASSWRSGSADTQYF. J is TRBJ2-3 and V is TRBV5-1, with D possibly TRBD2 on 5 matching bases. V was clipped by 3 bases and J by 4 bases, with 15 bases between them. CDR1 and CDR2 from the germline V gene are SGHRS and YFSETQ. This CDR3 is 15 amino acids long.

The chain carries TRBV9 and TRBJ1-1; 7 bases line up with TRBD1. Per germline, CDR1 SGDLS and CDR2 YYNGEE. J gave up 3 bases and V 0 bases, and 5 bases lay outside the gene matches. The length of the CDR3 is 15 residues. CDR3 sequence (DNA): TGTGCCAGCAGCGTAGCCTCACAGGGGTACACTGAAGCTTTCTTT. It encodes CASSVASQGYTEAFF.

V is TRBV7-9 and J is TRBJ1-4; possible D gene TRBD1, 6 bases. With 5 bases removed from V and 9 bases from J, the gap between germline ends came to 16 bases. Looked up from germline, CDR1 is SEHNR and CDR2 is FQNEAQ (reference sequence). This CDR3 is 14 amino acids long. CDR3 sequence: CASSPASGVKKLFF. CDR3 nucleotides: TGTGCCAGCAGCCCCGCCTCAGGGGTAAAAAAACTGTTTTTT.